A single sample gave rise to the 18 T cell receptor beta chains below, sequenced in a study of T cell responses to AZD1222 COVID-19 vaccine. The method was immunoSEQ multiplex PCR; TCRdb's version includes in-frame clones alone and lacks a portion of them. The profile covers about 100,000 clones, with 88% appearing a single time and about 1.8% taken by the ten largest. The material sequenced was peripheral blood, taken on day 0 of AZD1222 vaccination. The source of these receptors is an adult in good health.

Here the CDR3 reads CASREQTQPQHF. The CDR3 DNA sequence: TGTGCCAGCCGGGAACAGACTCAGCCCCAGCATTTT. J is TRBJ1-5 and V is TRBV28, with D unresolved. Per the germline V gene, CDR1 is MDHEN and CDR2 is SYDVKM. This CDR3 contains 12 residues. The V end was cut by 8 bases, the J end by 6 bases, with 11 bases between.

The chain is built from TRBV30 and TRBJ1-2; D remains ambiguous. Between the trimmed V and J ends, which lost 5 bases and 4 bases, there was a span of 11 bases. This CDR3 has 12 amino acids. Germline CDR1 GTSNPN, CDR2 SVGIG (reference sequence). DNA of the CDR3: TGTGCCTGGGATAGCCAGTCCTATGGCTACACCTTC. Translating gives CAWDSQSYGYTF. Together with reference TRBV30 and TRBJ1-2, the CDR3 gives the full variable domain: SQTIHQWPATLVQPVGSPLSLECTVEGTSNPNLYWYRQAAGRGLQLLFYSVGIGQISSEVPQNLSASRPQDRQFILSSKKLLLSDSGFYLCAWDSQSYGYTFGSGTRLTVV.

The CDR3 region is CASRPGQANYGYTF. The CDR3 region has the DNA TGTGCCAGCCGACCCGGGCAGGCGAACTATGGCTACACCTTC. The V and J genes are TRBV28 and TRBJ1-2, with D unresolved. Germline V CDR1 and CDR2: MDHEN, SYDVKM. CDR3 length: 14 residues. Trimming left V 8 bases short and J 2 bases short, with 15 bases between.

V and J are TRBV2 and TRBJ1-6, with 10 nucleotides matching TRBD1. The CDR3 runs 15 residues. Trimming removed 2 bases from V and 8 bases from J; junction bases left unmatched: 3. The germline CDR1 and CDR2 sequences are SNHLY and FYNNEI. The CDR3, as DNA: TGTGCCAGCAGTGAAAGGGGACAGGGGTATTCACCCCTCCACTTT. This encodes CASSERGQGYSPLHF.

The chain has TRBV19 and TRBJ2-1, with no clear D. There are 12 residues in the CDR3. V lost 1 base and J lost 10, with 8 bases in between. In germline, CDR1 is LNHDA, CDR2 SQIVND (reference sequence). The CDR3 reads CASSIAGREQFF. The CDR3 bases are TGTGCCAGTAGTATAGCCGGCAGGGAGCAGTTCTTC. Together with reference TRBV19 and TRBJ2-1, the CDR3 gives the full variable domain: DGGITQSPKYLFRKEGQNVTLSCEQNLNHDAMYWYRQDPGQGLRLIYYSQIVNDFQKGDIAEGYSVSREKKESFPLTVTSAQKNPTAFYLCASSIAGREQFFGPGTRLTVL.

J is TRBJ2-1 and V is TRBV7-3; D remains unclear. The germline V gene has CDR1 SGHTA and CDR2 FQGTGA. V gave up 0 bases and J gave up 0 bases, with 3 bases separating them. The CDR3 extends over 14 amino acids. The CDR3 bases are TGTGCCAGCAGCTTAACGGGCTCCTACAATGAGCAGTTCTTC. It yields the protein CASSLTGSYNEQFF.

This clone occurred once. The CDR3 loop is CAWSNPGLVFSEQYF. The CDR3 bases are TGTGCCTGGAGTAACCCGGGACTAGTCTTTAGCGAGCAGTACTTC. J is TRBJ2-7 and V is TRBV30; 8 bases are a match to TRBD2. V was clipped by 2 bases and J by 6 bases; unmatched bases: 12. The CDR3 is made up of 15 amino acids. Germline V gives CDR1 GTSNPN, CDR2 SVGIG (reference sequence).

The gene calls are TRBV4-1 and TRBJ2-1; no clear D. V lost 2 bases and J lost 4, with 15 bases in between. This CDR3 region has 16 residues. The germline gives CDR1 MGHRA, CDR2 YSYEKL. The CDR3 region is CASSQKIPRPYNEQFF. Written as DNA, the CDR3 is TGCGCCAGCAGCCAAAAGATCCCCAGACCTTACAATGAGCAGTTCTTC.

In DNA, the CDR3 is TGTGCCAGCAGCTTAGATCTACAGTCAGCGGTTGAGCAGTTCTTC. Its translation: CASSLDLQSAVEQFF. The chain combines TRBV11-2 with TRBJ2-1; D possibly corresponds to TRBD2 (5 bases). The CDR3 is 15 residues long. Per the germline V gene, CDR1 is SGHAT and CDR2 is FQNNGV. V dropped 0 bases and J dropped 9 bases, with 15 bases sitting between them.

The CDR3 sequence: CASSLIGGKGATGELFF. The DNA for the CDR3 is TGTGCCAGCAGCTTAATAGGTGGGAAGGGGGCCACCGGGGAGCTGTTTTTT. The genes are TRBV7-6 and TRBJ2-2; 7 nucleotides line up with TRBD1. J was trimmed by 4 bases and V by 2 bases; bases with no gene match: 10. CDR1 SGHVS and CDR2 FNYEAQ come from the germline V gene. The CDR3 is 17 amino acids.

This rearrangement joins TRBV7-6 to TRBJ1-6, with D maybe TRBD1 (5 bases). Germline V gene sequence: CDR1 SGHVS, CDR2 FNYEAQ. This CDR3 has 15 amino acids. With 2 bases removed from V and 6 bases from J, the gap between germline ends came to 11 bases. This CDR3 is CASSLQGGSNSPLHF. The CDR3 nucleotides are TGTGCCAGCAGCTTACAGGGAGGCAGTAATTCACCCCTCCACTTT.

V is TRBV18 and J is TRBJ1-5, with D possibly TRBD1 on 5 matching bases. V was clipped by 2 bases and J by 7 bases, with 9 bases between them. From germline, CDR1 is KGHSH and CDR2 LQKENI. The CDR3 extends over 13 amino acids. In nucleotides, the CDR3 is TGTGCCAGCTCACCAGGACAAGAGCAGCCCCAGCATTTT. Protein product: CASSPGQEQPQHF.

The chain joins TRBV12-5 to TRBJ1-1; a possible D gene is TRBD1 (5 bases). Trimming cost V 6 bases and J 1 base, with 12 bases left between them. The CDR3 has 14 residues. Germline CDR1 LGHNT, CDR2 FRNRAP. The CDR3 sequence is CASGDVGGNTEAFF. As DNA, the CDR3 is TGTGCTAGTGGAGACGTGGGGGGGAACACTGAAGCTTTCTTT.

The chain employs TRBV5-5 and TRBJ2-7; TRBD2 matches 9 bases. V was clipped by 1 base and J by 4 bases; unmatched bases: 3. Germline V CDR1 and CDR2: SGHKS, YYEKEE (reference sequence). CDR3 length equals 14 residues. The CDR3 protein is CASSLRLADYEQYF. The CDR3 region has the DNA TGTGCCAGCAGCTTGCGACTAGCGGATTACGAGCAGTACTTC. Variable domain in full (rest from reference TRBV5-5 and TRBJ2-7): DAGVTQSPTHLIKTRGQQVTLRCSPISGHKSVSWYQQVLGQGPQFIFQYYEKEERGRGNFPDRFSARQFPNYSSELNVNALLLGDSALYLCASSLRLADYEQYFGPGTRLTVT.

This clone has only one observation. The chain employs TRBV4-1 and TRBJ1-2, with D hard to call. The germline V gene has CDR1 MGHRA and CDR2 YSYEKL. CDR3 size: 16 residues. V dropped 3 bases and J dropped 3 bases, with 17 bases sitting between them. CDR3 DNA: TGCGCCAGCAGCCATGTCATACCAGTCAAGGACTATGGCTACACCTTC. It is translated as CASSHVIPVKDYGYTF.

The chain employs TRBV10-3 and TRBJ2-7, with TRBD2 identical over 9 bases. This CDR3 comprises 14 residues. Germline assignment: CDR1 ENHRY and CDR2 SYGVKD. V gave up 5 bases and J gave up 3 bases; unmatched junction bases: 5. The CDR3 bases are TGTGCCATCAGTTTTGCGGGAGGGGACTACGAGCAGTACTTC. Its protein product is CAISFAGGDYEQYF.

This clone was observed a handful of times. The genes are TRBV7-2 and TRBJ2-2; 12 nucleotides line up with TRBD2. The junction had 8 bases not matched to a gene; V was cut back by 5 bases and J by 1 base. The germline V gene encodes CDR1 SGHTA and CDR2 FQGNSA. The CDR3 loop spans 18 amino acids. The CDR3 protein is CASSPPAGLAGNTGELFF. CDR3 coding DNA: TGTGCCAGCAGCCCTCCGGCGGGACTAGCGGGGAACACCGGGGAGCTGTTTTTT.

The chain recombines TRBV11-2 with TRBJ2-7; D ambiguous. V was trimmed by 5 bases and J by 1 base, leaving 9 bases between them. The CDR3 length is 13 residues. The V gene's germline CDR1 is SGHAT and CDR2 FQNNGV. The CDR3 coding sequence is TGTGCCAGCAGCCAGGCGGTTTCCTACGAGCAGTACTTC. Its translation: CASSQAVSYEQYF.